Sequencing of this T cell receptor beta chain was carried out in a study of beta chain features in type 1 diabetes. Comment on this clone: Antigen unknown.

Overall study findings and caveats: Shorter TCRB CDR3s, moderately but significantly so, were found in Type 1 diabetes patients in all four CD4+ subsets. A potential PCR bias toward shorter templates would be equal in patient and control samples.

Expressed TCRB transcripts got sequenced, as all isolated RNA was reverse transcribed. Repertoires were generated with immunoSEQ multiplex PCR, while TCRdb's copy carries only in-frame clones and drops some. The sample records roughly 12,000 clones, under 50% being singletons. Trimming pared 1 base from V and 2 bases from J, leaving 9 bases between. The length of the CDR3 is 15 residues. Germline values: CDR1 SGHDN, CDR2 FVKESK. The V call is TRBV14, the J call TRBJ2-1, with D possibly TRBD2 on 6 matching bases. Sequencing input: stem cell memory CD4+ T cells from blood. The receptor was derived from a man younger than 35 in good health. The CDR3 sequence is CASSQGGGTYNEQFF. CDR3 sequence (DNA): TGTGCCAGCAGCCAAGGCGGAGGGACCTACAATGAGCAGTTCTTC.